These 5 T cell receptor beta chains came from one sample sequenced in a study of beta chain features in type 1 diabetes. Points from the study as a whole: Shorter TCRB CDR3s, moderately but significantly so, were found in Type 1 diabetes patients in all four CD4+ subsets.

Their recognized antigens are unknown. All of the isolated RNA was reverse transcribed, so expressed TCRB transcripts were sequenced. This table comes from immunoSEQ multiplex PCR, and its TCRdb copy is limited to in-frame clones, with some not included. The profile shows more than 250,000 clones, 14% of them singletons. The source material was naive CD4+ T cells from blood. The receptors stem from a man aged 30 to 39 with type 1 diabetes.

This clone was detected a few times. V is TRBV6-5 and J is TRBJ2-5, with TRBD2 matching 8 bases. Unmatched junction bases numbered 7, after V lost 0 bases and J lost 4 bases. Germline CDR1 is MNHEY and CDR2 is SVGAGI. CDR3 length: 16 amino acids. In DNA, the CDR3 is TGTGCCAGCAGTTACTCTCTTCCGGGAGGGCCAGAGACCCAGTACTTC. Its translation: CASSYSLPGGPETQYF.

The sample holds a few counts of this clone. The gene calls are TRBV11-2 and TRBJ2-3; no firm D call. The CDR3 has 12 amino acids. Germline CDR1 and CDR2: SGHAT and FQNNGV. Trimming removed 5 bases from V and 4 bases from J, with 7 bases in between. This chain's CDR3 is CASSTRADTQYF. DNA for the CDR3: TGTGCCAGCAGCACCCGAGCAGATACGCAGTATTTT.

This clone appeared a few times. This sequence joins TRBV28 and TRBJ2-1; TRBD2 matches 8 bases. V was pared by 4 bases and J by 4 bases, with 12 bases of the junction left unmatched. This CDR3 is built from 17 residues. Germline V gives CDR1 MDHEN, CDR2 SYDVKM. The CDR3: CASSSQRGTRAYNEQFF. CDR3 coding DNA: TGTGCCAGCAGTTCACAAAGGGGGACTAGAGCTTACAATGAGCAGTTCTTC.

CDR3 DNA: TGTGCCAGCGGTCGGACTGCTTATATCAATGAGCAGTTCTTC. Protein: CASGRTAYINEQFF. J is TRBJ2-1 and V is TRBV6-5; a possible D gene is TRBD2 (5 bases). The V end lost 8 bases, the J end lost 6 bases, and 17 bases lay between the germline ends. CDR1 MNHEY and CDR2 SVGAGI come from the germline V gene. The CDR3 is 14 residues long.

This clone was counted only a few times. This chain uses TRBV7-3 with TRBJ2-1, with TRBD1 matching 7 bases. V was clipped by 2 bases and J by 4 bases; unmatched bases: 8. Germline V gives CDR1 SGHTA, CDR2 FQGTGA. This CDR3 is 16 amino acids long. Written as DNA, the CDR3 is TGTGCCAGCAGCTTAGTCGGGACAGATGTATACAATGAGCAGTTCTTC. Translating it yields CASSLVGTDVYNEQFF. Filled out from reference TRBV7-3 and TRBJ2-1, the complete variable domain reads GAGVSQTPSNKVTEKGKYVELRCDPISGHTALYWYRQSLGQGPEFLIYFQGTGAADDSGLPNDRFFAVRPEGSVSTLKIQRTERGDSAVYLCASSLVGTDVYNEQFFGPGTRLTVL.